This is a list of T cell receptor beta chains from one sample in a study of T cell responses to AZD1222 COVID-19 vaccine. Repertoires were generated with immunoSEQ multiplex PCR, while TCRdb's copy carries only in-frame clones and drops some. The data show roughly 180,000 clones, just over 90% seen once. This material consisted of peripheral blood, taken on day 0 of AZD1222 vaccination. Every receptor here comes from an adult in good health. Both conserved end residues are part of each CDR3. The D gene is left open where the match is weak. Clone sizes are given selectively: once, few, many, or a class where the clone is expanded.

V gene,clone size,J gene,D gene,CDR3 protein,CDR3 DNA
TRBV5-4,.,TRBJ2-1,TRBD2,CASSLRLGLAGGLSYNEQFF,TGTGCCAGCAGCTTGAGGCTAGGCCTAGCGGGGGGGCTGTCCTACAATGAGCAGTTCTTC
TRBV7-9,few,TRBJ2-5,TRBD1,CASSRDRALQETQYF,TGTGCCAGCAGCCGCGACAGGGCCCTACAAGAGACCCAGTACTTC
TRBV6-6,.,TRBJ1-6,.,CASSRNPREGGSPLHF,TGTGCCAGCAGTCGCAACCCACGGGAAGGCGGGTCACCCCTCCACTTT
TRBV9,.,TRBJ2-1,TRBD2,CASSPKTGDRAGGPYNEQFF,TGTGCCAGCAGCCCCAAAACAGGGGACCGAGCGGGGGGGCCTTACAATGAGCAGTTCTTC
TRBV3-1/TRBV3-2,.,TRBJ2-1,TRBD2,CASSQIAGGPGEQFF,TGTGCCAGCAGCCAAATAGCGGGGGGGCCGGGAGAGCAGTTCTTC
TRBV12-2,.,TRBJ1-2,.,CASRFRQVPNYGYTF,TGTGCAAGTCGCTTTCGACAGGTCCCTAACTATGGCTACACCTTC
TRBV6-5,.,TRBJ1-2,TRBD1,CASRETGYYGYTF,TGTGCCAGCAGAGAGACAGGGTACTATGGCTACACCTTC
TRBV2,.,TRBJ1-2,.,CASADLRGGYGYTF,TGTGCCAGCGCGGACCTCCGTGGGGGCTATGGCTACACCTTC
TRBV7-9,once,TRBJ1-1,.,CASSRLEGARTEAFF,TGTGCCAGCAGCCGCCTTGAGGGCGCGCGGACTGAAGCTTTCTTT
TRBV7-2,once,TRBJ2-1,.,CASSASRTPLYNEQFF,TGTGCCAGCAGCGCCTCTCGGACACCCCTCTACAATGAGCAGTTCTTC
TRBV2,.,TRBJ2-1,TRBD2,CASRERAGLERYNEQFF,TGTGCCAGCAGGGAAAGGGCGGGACTAGAGCGATACAATGAGCAGTTCTTC
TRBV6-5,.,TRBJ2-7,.,CASSYSMATYEQYF,TGTGCCAGCAGTTACTCTATGGCCACCTACGAGCAGTACTTC
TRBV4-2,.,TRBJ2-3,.,CASSQEGGTDTQYF,TGTGCCAGCAGCCAAGAGGGGGGCACAGATACGCAGTATTTT
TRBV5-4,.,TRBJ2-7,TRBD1,CASSHGQGRDEQYF,TGTGCCAGCAGCCACGGACAGGGAAGGGACGAGCAGTACTTC
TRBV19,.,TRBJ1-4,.,CASSLGTATNEKLFF,TGTGCCAGTAGTCTTGGGACCGCAACTAATGAAAAACTGTTTTTT
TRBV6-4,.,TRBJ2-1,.,CASSPSYNNEQFF,TGTGCCAGCAGCCCCTCCTACAACAATGAGCAGTTCTTC
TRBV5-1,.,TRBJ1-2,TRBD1,CANPPGQGDGYTF,TGCGCCAACCCTCCGGGACAGGGGGATGGCTACACCTTC
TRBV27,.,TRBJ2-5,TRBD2,CASSFPSGGPQETQYF,TGTGCCAGCAGTTTCCCTAGCGGGGGGCCCCAAGAGACCCAGTACTTC
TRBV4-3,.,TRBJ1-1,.,CASSHSGQNTEAFF,TGCGCCAGCAGCCACTCCGGTCAGAACACTGAAGCTTTCTTT
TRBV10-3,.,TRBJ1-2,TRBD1,CAISGQGPSSYTF,TGTGCCATCAGCGGACAGGGGCCTTCTTCCTACACCTTC
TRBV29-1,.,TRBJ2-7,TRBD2,CSALSGVSLEQYF,TGCAGCGCCCTTAGCGGGGTGTCCCTCGAGCAGTACTTC
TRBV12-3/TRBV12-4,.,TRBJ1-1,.,CANSWGTEAFF,TGTGCCAATTCCTGGGGCACTGAAGCTTTCTTT
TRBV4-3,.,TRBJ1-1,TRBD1,CASSQDRTGVTEAFF,TGCGCCAGCAGCCAAGATCGGACAGGGGTTACTGAAGCTTTCTTT
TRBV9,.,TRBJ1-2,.,CASSVDLDYGYTF,TGTGCCAGCAGCGTTGACCTCGACTATGGCTACACCTTC
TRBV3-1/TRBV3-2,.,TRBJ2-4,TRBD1,CASSQETGGTKNIQYF,TGTGCCAGCAGCCAAGAGACAGGGGGGACCAAAAACATTCAGTACTTC
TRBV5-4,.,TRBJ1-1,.,CASQTEQRGLGTEAFF,TGTGCCAGCCAGACCGAACAGCGGGGATTGGGCACTGAAGCTTTCTTT
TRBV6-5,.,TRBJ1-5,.,CASSYRTEKDQPQHF,TGTGCCAGCAGTTACAGGACAGAGAAGGATCAGCCCCAGCATTTT
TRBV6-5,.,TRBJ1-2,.,CASSYGGGPYGYTF,TGTGCCAGCAGTTACGGTGGCGGACCTTATGGCTACACCTTC
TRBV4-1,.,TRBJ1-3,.,CASTSGAAGNTIYF,TGCGCCAGCACTTCGGGGGCTGCGGGAAACACCATATATTTT